Sequencing of this T cell receptor beta chain was carried out in a study of EBV T-cell therapy then PD-1 blockade in nasopharyngeal carcinoma. As for treatment: AdE1-LMPpoly-expanded autologous EBV-specific T-cell therapy followed by anti-PD-1 nivolumab. A word on this clone: Its antigen is not identified.

Data came from immunoSEQ multiplex PCR; TCRdb stores just in-frame clones and leaves some out. The sample holds some 14,000 clones; around 84% are singletons and the top ten take 25% to 40%. CDR3 length: 14 residues. With 2 bases removed from V and 9 bases from J, the gap between germline ends came to 14 bases. Germline loops: CDR1 MRHNA, CDR2 SNTAGT. Specimen: CD8+ T cells from blood, collected around day 99 from a patient whose treatment included autologous EBV-specific T cells and nivolumab. The sequence came from a man aged 35-49 years with nasopharyngeal carcinoma. J is TRBJ2-1 and V is TRBV6-4; D may be TRBD1 or TRBD2 (5 bases each). The CDR3 protein is CASSDDRDGVEQFF. CDR3 in DNA: TGTGCCAGCAGTGACGATCGGGACGGCGTTGAGCAGTTCTTC.